This is a list of T cell receptor beta chains from one sample in a study of cytomegalovirus exposure and HLA in healthy donors. The method was immunoSEQ multiplex PCR; TCRdb's version includes in-frame clones alone and lacks a portion of them. The sample lists about 160,000 clones, approximately 79% occurring once. The sequenced sample consisted of PBMCs. The receptors derive from a woman aged 50 to 60 in good health and CMV-seropositive. CDR3s include the opening cysteine and the closing phenylalanine or tryptophan. Fields, in order: V gene, J gene, D gene, clone size, CDR3 protein, CDR3 DNA. The D gene is left open where the match is weak. The size field is filled for only some rows; it gives once, few, many or a size class.

TRBV5-4	TRBJ1-5	TRBD1	NA	CASSTFGQGAGQPQHF	TGTGCCAGCAGCACCTTCGGACAGGGGGCTGGTCAGCCCCAGCATTTT
TRBV25-1	TRBJ2-1	TRBD2	NA	CASSESFSGRYNEQFF	TGTGCCAGCAGTGAATCGTTTAGCGGGAGGTACAATGAGCAGTTCTTC
TRBV5-1	TRBJ2-7	NA	NA	CASSLLVSAGRHEQYF	TGCGCCAGCAGCTTGCTTGTGTCGGCAGGGCGGCACGAGCAGTACTTC
TRBV6-6	TRBJ2-3	TRBD2	NA	CASSYSAGGITDTQYF	TGTGCCAGCAGTTACTCAGCGGGGGGGATCACAGATACGCAGTATTTT
TRBV7-6	TRBJ2-7	TRBD2	NA	CASSLLPLAGGHKVSYEQYF	TGTGCCAGCAGCCTCCTTCCCCTAGCGGGGGGCCACAAAGTGTCCTACGAGCAGTACTTC
TRBV7-2	TRBJ2-3	NA	NA	CASSSQQGSTDTQYF	TGTGCCAGCAGCTCTCAACAGGGAAGCACAGATACGCAGTATTTT
TRBV4-1	TRBJ2-1	NA	NA	CASSELRNEQFF	TGCGCCAGCAGCGAACTGCGGAATGAGCAGTTCTTC
TRBV9	TRBJ2-1	NA	NA	CASSVSIHSYNEQFF	TGTGCCAGCAGCGTATCCATCCACAGTTACAATGAGCAGTTCTTC
TRBV29-1	TRBJ2-1	NA	NA	CSVGGWAGEQFF	TGCAGCGTTGGAGGGTGGGCGGGTGAGCAGTTCTTC
TRBV6-6	TRBJ2-2	NA	NA	CASSLTGNTGELFF	TGTGCCAGCAGTCTGACAGGGAACACCGGGGAGCTGTTTTTT
TRBV28	TRBJ1-5	NA	once	CASSLGSNQPQHF	TGTGCCAGCAGTTTGGGCAGCAATCAGCCCCAGCATTTT
TRBV12-2	TRBJ1-6	NA	few	CASRLTRERGNSPLHF	TGTGCAAGTCGCCTAACCAGGGAACGTGGTAATTCACCCCTCCACTTT
TRBV11-3	TRBJ2-2	NA	NA	CASSFGARTGELFF	TGTGCCAGCAGCTTTGGGGCGAGGACCGGGGAGCTGTTTTTT
TRBV4-2	TRBJ1-2	NA	NA	CASSQDWSGTTIGGYTF	TGTGCCAGCAGCCAAGACTGGTCGGGGACAACTATTGGGGGCTACACCTTC
TRBV6-5	TRBJ1-1	NA	NA	CASSSITSEAFF	TGTGCCAGCAGCTCAATTACTTCTGAAGCTTTCTTT
TRBV19	TRBJ2-1	TRBD1	NA	CASSGTGSWSEQFF	TGTGCCAGTAGCGGGACAGGCTCGTGGAGTGAGCAGTTCTTC
TRBV5-6	TRBJ1-1	TRBD1	few	CASSLAGQSVNTEAFF	TGTGCCAGCAGCTTGGCGGGACAGAGCGTGAACACTGAAGCTTTCTTT
TRBV4-1	TRBJ2-2	TRBD2	once	CASSLGLAGELFF	TGCGCCAGCAGTCTAGGACTAGCCGGGGAGCTGTTTTTT
TRBV18	TRBJ2-7	NA	NA	CASSPLAGNEQYF	TGTGCCAGCTCACCACTGGCAGGGAACGAGCAGTACTTC
TRBV19	TRBJ1-2	TRBD1	NA	CASSHLGGRGSYGYTF	TGTGCCAGTAGCCACCTGGGGGGCAGGGGGAGCTATGGCTACACCTTC
TRBV6-5	TRBJ2-7	TRBD1	few	CASKRSGTEVVGYF	TGTGCCAGCAAGCGATCCGGGACAGAGGTCGTGGGGTACTTC
TRBV4-2	TRBJ1-2	TRBD1	NA	CASSQQAGGHNYGYTF	TGTGCCAGCAGCCAACAGGCAGGGGGTCACAACTATGGCTACACCTTC
TRBV6-1	TRBJ2-5	TRBD2	NA	CASSAPGGYAKRVGETQYF	TGTGCCAGCAGTGCCCCCGGGGGGTACGCTAAGCGGGTTGGAGAGACCCAGTACTTC
TRBV5-6	TRBJ2-3	NA	NA	CASSLNQLPDTQYF	TGTGCCAGCAGCTTAAATCAGTTACCAGATACGCAGTATTTT
TRBV4-3	TRBJ2-5	NA	NA	CASSQDLAQGETQYF	TGCGCCAGCAGCCAAGATCTGGCTCAGGGAGAGACCCAGTACTTC
TRBV7-9	TRBJ2-1	NA	NA	CASSLRGSSYNEQFF	TGTGCCAGCAGCTTACGGGGGAGCTCCTACAATGAGCAGTTCTTC
TRBV2	TRBJ1-4	TRBD1	few	CASSSTGTGLNEKLFF	TGTGCCAGCAGTTCCACCGGGACAGGTCTTAATGAAAAACTGTTTTTT
TRBV6-5	TRBJ2-1	TRBD2	few	CASSYSRLAAYNEQFF	TGTGCCAGCAGTTACTCGAGACTAGCGGCCTACAATGAGCAGTTCTTC
TRBV6-1	TRBJ2-7	NA	few	CASSEALLYYEQYF	TGTGCCAGCAGTGAAGCGCTTCTCTACTACGAGCAGTACTTC
TRBV29-1	TRBJ2-5	NA	NA	CSAGRGGETQYF	TGCAGCGCGGGGCGGGGCGGGGAGACCCAGTACTTC
TRBV2	TRBJ1-2	NA	NA	CASSEARVVRGYTF	TGTGCCAGCAGTGAAGCGCGGGTTGTGCGAGGCTACACCTTC
TRBV11-2	TRBJ2-7	NA	NA	CASSLMGRGEQYF	TGTGCCAGCAGCTTAATGGGCAGGGGTGAGCAGTACTTC
TRBV4-2	TRBJ1-1	TRBD1	NA	CASSQGQGNTEAFF	TGTGCCAGCAGCCAGGGACAGGGTAACACTGAAGCTTTCTTT
TRBV18	TRBJ1-3	NA	few	CASSPSAGPGNTIYF	TGTGCCAGCTCACCGTCCGCGGGGCCTGGAAACACCATATATTTT
TRBV28	TRBJ2-1	NA	NA	CASSGSYNEQFF	TGTGCCAGCAGCGGGAGCTACAATGAGCAGTTCTTC
TRBV7-9	TRBJ2-6	NA	NA	CASSPRQGANVLTF	TGTGCCAGCAGCCCAAGACAGGGGGCCAACGTCCTGACTTTC
TRBV30	TRBJ1-4	NA	once	CAWSVQGEKLFF	TGTGCCTGGAGTGTACAGGGTGAAAAACTGTTTTTT
TRBV9	TRBJ2-3	TRBD2	NA	CASSVGGGKGSDTQYF	TGTGCCAGCAGCGTAGGCGGGGGGAAGGGATCAGATACGCAGTATTTT
TRBV5-1	TRBJ1-4	TRBD1	NA	CASSLVPRGNNEKLFF	TGCGCCAGCAGCTTGGTTCCCAGGGGGAATAATGAAAAACTGTTTTTT
TRBV2	TRBJ2-3	NA	NA	CASNPGADTQYF	TGTGCCAGCAACCCAGGGGCAGATACGCAGTATTTT
TRBV28	TRBJ1-5	NA	NA	CASRLSGGSEEPQHF	TGTGCCAGCAGACTGAGTGGGGGCTCAGAGGAGCCCCAGCATTTT
TRBV7-2	TRBJ1-1	NA	NA	CASSASVPTYTEAFF	TGTGCCAGCAGCGCCAGCGTCCCCACGTACACTGAAGCTTTCTTT
TRBV19	TRBJ2-1	TRBD2	NA	CASSIDPLAGVQFF	TGTGCCAGTAGTATAGATCCTCTAGCGGGGGTCCAGTTCTTC
TRBV5-4	TRBJ2-7	NA	once	CASSPAGSDYEQYF	TGTGCCAGCAGCCCGGCGGGCAGTGACTACGAGCAGTACTTC
TRBV9	TRBJ2-3	NA	NA	CASSVGSLSTDTQYF	TGTGCCAGCAGCGTAGGCTCGCTAAGCACAGATACGCAGTATTTT
TRBV19	TRBJ2-2	NA	NA	CASSLTWRADGELFF	TGTGCCAGTAGCCTGACTTGGAGAGCTGACGGGGAGCTGTTTTTT
TRBV6-5	TRBJ2-1	NA	NA	CASSYSRYNEQFF	TGTGCCAGCAGTTACTCGAGGTACAATGAGCAGTTCTTC
TRBV7-9	TRBJ2-7	NA	NA	CASSTHQGSYEQYF	TGTGCCAGCAGCACACACCAGGGGTCCTACGAGCAGTACTTC
TRBV7-9	TRBJ2-7	TRBD1	few	CASLSDRVPYEQYF	TGTGCCAGCCTTTCGGACAGGGTCCCCTACGAGCAGTACTTC
TRBV9	TRBJ1-1	NA	NA	CASSESNTEAFF	TGTGCCAGCAGTGAGTCGAACACTGAAGCTTTCTTT
TRBV19	TRBJ2-7	NA	NA	CASSIDLRLEGYEQYF	TGTGCCAGTAGTATAGATCTCCGACTAGAAGGGTACGAGCAGTACTTC
TRBV28	TRBJ1-1	NA	NA	CASSLTGNTEAFF	TGTGCCAGCAGTTTGACAGGGAACACTGAAGCTTTCTTT